This T cell receptor beta chain originates from a study of blood T cell repertoires in COVID-19. Study at large: The origin of the acute and convalescent COVID-19 samples was the United States, Italy and Spain.

The study recruited people aged about 18 to 95 years across 20 to 30 US areas. Participants were placed into cohorts based on the clinical history they reported. With 5 bases removed from V and 2 bases from J, the gap between germline ends came to 7 bases. From germline, CDR1 is SNHLY and CDR2 FYNNEI. The CDR3 contains 12 residues. Clones were sequenced by immunoSEQ multiplex PCR, and TCRdb holds only the in-frame ones, with some missing. The table includes about half a million clones, around nine tenths detected once. Sequenced input: PBMCs or T cells enriched from blood (not recorded which). The clonotype originates from a woman aged 55-69 years who had recovered from COVID-19. V usage is TRBV2 and J usage is TRBJ2-7; no clear D. CDR3 DNA sequence: TGTGCCAGCAGTTACTCCACCTACGAGCAGTACTTC. Its protein product is CASSYSTYEQYF.